In this sample, the clone carrying this T cell receptor beta chain turned up a few times. The data originate from a study of blood T cell repertoires in COVID-19. Researchers sorted participants into cohorts using their self-reported clinical history. Donors of Cohort 3 who recovered were those that had two negative PCRs, clearance, or symptom resolution. The V gene end was trimmed by 0 bases and the J gene end by 10 bases; junction bases not matched to a gene: 8. The CDR3 loop spans 15 amino acids. Germline lookup yields CDR1 LGHNA and CDR2 YSLEER. Profiled with immunoSEQ multiplex PCR; TCRdb holds only in-frame clones, not every one. The table has about 280,000 clones, 85% seen once; the top ten hold about 2.7%.

The sample comprised PBMCs or T cells enriched from blood (not recorded which). The V and J genes are TRBV4-3 and TRBJ2-3; 9 nucleotides match TRBD2. This TCR derives from a woman aged 45-59 years who had recovered from COVID-19. The CDR3 region has the DNA TGCGCCAGCAGCCAAGACGCGCTAGCGGGGCAGGCGCAGTATTTT. This translates into CASSQDALAGQAQYF.